Listed below are T cell receptor beta chains from one sample, sequenced in a study of T-cell memory formation after mild COVID-19. TCRdb ran MiXCR on the 5' RACE reads and lists one entry per CDR3 protein. The repertoire holds more than 250,000 distinct CDR3 sequences, 18% seen once, with under 30% in the top ten. Sequencing input: PBMCs or a T cell subset sorted from them (not recorded which). These receptors originate from a man between 18 and 35 years old who had mild COVID-19 (a few samples of this study predate the infection). Cell type and time point are not known. Both conserved end residues are part of each CDR3. D genes are given only for firm matches. Size is omitted from some rows. Given values are once, few, many or a class for expanded clones.

v_call	j_call	d_call	clone_size	cdr3_aa	cdr3_nt
TRBV5-1	TRBJ2-4	.	few	CASSLDSNIQYF	TGCGCCAGCAGCTTGGATTCGAACATTCAGTACTTC
TRBV10-3	TRBJ2-7	.	.	CAITLDGSYEQYF	TGTGCCATCACCTTGGACGGGTCCTACGAGCAGTACTTC
TRBV4-3	TRBJ2-3	.	few	CASSQFGGRSTDTQYF	TGCGCCAGCAGCCAATTCGGCGGTCGGAGCACAGATACGCAGTATTTT
TRBV10-3	TRBJ2-1	.	few	CAIRGQGSYNEQFF	TGTGCCATCAGGGGGCAAGGCTCCTACAATGAGCAGTTCTTC
TRBV3-1	TRBJ2-2	.	many	CASSPTPGTTRRSTNTGELFF	TGTGCCAGCAGCCCTACCCCGGGCACCACCAGGAGAAGTACAAACACCGGGGAGCTGTTTTTT
TRBV7-2	TRBJ2-2	.	.	CASSLASRNTGELFF	TGTGCCAGCAGCTTAGCGTCACGGAACACCGGGGAGCTGTTTTTT
TRBV5-1	TRBJ2-1	TRBD1	many	CASSRQGDNEQFF	TGCGCCAGCAGCCGACAGGGTGACAATGAGCAGTTCTTC
TRBV5-1	TRBJ2-3	.	few	CASSSPGTDTQYF	TGCGCCAGCAGCTCCCCTGGCACAGATACGCAGTATTTT
TRBV20-1	TRBJ1-2	.	once	CSARVLGGGAYGYTF	TGCAGTGCTAGAGTATTGGGGGGCGGTGCCTATGGCTACACCTTC
TRBV3-1	TRBJ1-6	TRBD1	.	CASSPGPGQNSPLHF	TGTGCCAGCAGCCCCGGCCCGGGACAGAATTCACCCCTCCACTTT
TRBV11-2	TRBJ2-5	.	.	CASSLVSKRAQYF	TGTGCCAGCAGCTTAGTGAGCAAGCGGGCCCAGTACTTC
TRBV12-3/TRBV12-4	TRBJ2-7	.	.	CASSTSFAYEQYF	TGTGCCAGCAGTACTAGTTTTGCCTACGAGCAGTACTTC
TRBV7-8	TRBJ1-2	.	.	CASSLDLLRAHSNYGYTF	TGTGCCAGCAGCTTAGATCTTTTGCGGGCCCACTCTAACTATGGCTACACCTTC
TRBV7-9	TRBJ1-2	.	.	CASSPAGVGGYTF	TGTGCCAGCAGCCCCGCCGGAGTTGGAGGCTACACCTTC
TRBV5-1	TRBJ2-2	.	few	CASSLASGVSSGELFF	TGCGCCAGCAGCTTGGCTTCGGGGGTTAGCTCCGGGGAGCTGTTTTTT
TRBV5-1	TRBJ2-7	TRBD1	few	CASSSPGTDYEQYF	TGCGCCAGCAGTTCCCCGGGGACAGACTACGAGCAGTACTTC
TRBV28	TRBJ1-1	.	.	CASSIMSAEAFF	TGTGCCAGCAGTATTATGAGCGCTGAAGCTTTCTTT
TRBV5-1	TRBJ1-6	.	.	CASSHLFKGATPNSPLHF	TGCGCCAGCAGCCATCTATTTAAAGGGGCTACCCCCAATTCACCCCTCCACTTT
TRBV12-3/TRBV12-4	TRBJ1-2	.	.	CASSLADIGVGYTF	TGTGCCAGCAGTTTAGCTGATATCGGGGTTGGCTACACCTTC
TRBV7-2	TRBJ2-3	.	few	CASSYLRGRTDTQYF	TGTGCCAGCAGCTATTTGCGGGGGCGGACAGATACGCAGTATTTT
TRBV10-3	TRBJ2-3	TRBD2	few	CATERSGGLTDTQYF	TGTGCCACCGAGAGGAGCGGGGGCCTCACAGATACGCAGTATTTT
TRBV28	TRBJ2-3	TRBD1	few	CASRGEGQGFDTQYF	TGTGCCAGCAGGGGGGAGGGACAGGGTTTCGATACGCAGTATTTT
TRBV18	TRBJ2-2	.	few	CASSPLWENTGELFF	.
TRBV29-1	TRBJ1-1	.	.	CSAVSGRGNTEAFF	TGCAGCGCCGTTTCGGGCAGGGGGAACACTGAAGCTTTCTTT
TRBV6-5	TRBJ1-1	.	.	CASSYSWANTEAFF	TGTGCCAGCAGTTACTCTTGGGCGAACACTGAAGCTTTCTTT
TRBV27	TRBJ2-2	.	.	CASRGVGTGELFF	TGTGCCAGCAGAGGGGTTGGGACCGGGGAGCTGTTTTTT